This entry describes one TCR beta chain. The sample originates from a study of beta chain features in type 1 diabetes. V was trimmed by 8 bases and J by 1 base, leaving 12 bases between them. The CDR3 totals 13 residues. Germline CDR1 reads MNHNS; CDR2 reads SASEGT. The whole isolated RNA underwent reverse transcription, so sequencing captured expressed TCRB transcripts. TCRdb's copy holds only in-frame clones and misses some; the assay was immunoSEQ multiplex PCR. The table has some 500,000 clones, about 10% seen once; the top ten hold more than 0.045%. The source is a woman under 30 in good health. The rearrangement uses TRBV6-1 and TRBJ2-7; D may correspond to TRBD1 or TRBD2 (5 bases each). The sequencing input was naive CD4+ T cells from blood. CDR3 amino acids: CASEGRLSYEQYV. DNA for the CDR3: TGTGCCAGCGAGGGACGGTTGTCCTACGAGCAGTACGTC.